This T cell receptor beta chain was sequenced in a study of T cell responses to AZD1222 COVID-19 vaccine. Across the whole study: Pooled samples include second doses given at about 4 or 12 weeks.

Sequencing was performed with immunoSEQ multiplex PCR; in TCRdb, only in-frame clones are kept and a portion is missing. Seen here are roughly 21,000 clones, approximately 79% observed once, and the top ten hold 40% to 45%. This clone was observed a handful of times. Antigen: not known. Whole-study findings and limits: Of spike-specific TCRs, nearly half reportedly target regions left unmutated in variants. Repertoire sampling happened only post peak T cell response. Two AZD1222 doses significantly raised spike-specific TCR breadth and depth over controls.

Trimming removed 1 base at V and 0 bases at J, with 7 bases between. The CDR3 is 14 amino acids. CDR1 and CDR2 from the germline V gene are SGHDN and FVKESK. This sequence originates from an adult in good health. The V and J genes are TRBV14 and TRBJ2-7; TRBD1 might be the D (5 bases). Sequences were derived from peripheral blood, sampled on day 0 of AZD1222 vaccination. In DNA form, the CDR3 reads TGTGCCAGCAGCCAAGTACAGGACTCCTACGAGCAGTACTTC. Translation gives CASSQVQDSYEQYF. The complete variable domain, with remaining parts taken from reference TRBV14 and TRBJ2-7, reads EAGVTQFPSHSVIEKGQTVTLRCDPISGHDNLYWYRRVMGKEIKFLLHFVKESKQDESGMPNNRFLAERTGGTYSTLKVQPAELEDSGVYFCASSQVQDSYEQYFGPGTRLTVT.